Listed here is a single T cell receptor beta chain. This clone was counted once. Which antigen it targets is not known. No quality values exist for individual bases; no much larger clone is one base distant. The data stem from a study of untreated major depressive disorder (dated 2018 in TCRdb). A note on the overall study: A cross-sectional case-control design was used to compare T cell phenotype and TCR repertoire between antidepressant-free major depressive disorder patients and individually matched non-depressed controls. The TCRbeta sequencing followed up on differences in Vbeta 5.1, Vbeta 11 and Vbeta 22 usage that flow cytometry had shown in the whole cohort.

The investigation overall reported the following: Because of strict matching and exclusion criteria, the study sample was comparatively small, which limits how generalizable the findings are. In every sequenced subject, all of the top five TRBV05-01 clones were private clones. For the sequencing comparisons, planned one-tailed tests were run on just three Vbeta families that had been chosen in advance. In CD4+ T cells, sequencing confirmed that depressed patients used TRBV05-01 (Vbeta 5.1) more than controls did, with a one-tailed test giving p = 0.040. In the sequencing data, TRBV25-01 and TRBV02-01 usage was found to follow the flow-cytometry pattern, although statistical significance was not reached.

Each depressed patient was pairwise matched to a non-depressed control for sex, age, current smoking status and body mass index. Every participant in the study was of European descent. To qualify, patients needed a DSM-IV diagnosis of major depressive disorder plus a Hamilton Rating Scale for Depression score of 18 or higher. No psychiatric medication, including antidepressants, had been taken by patients for at least 8 weeks before enrollment. Depression severity ranging from moderate to severe was represented among patients. All participants were excluded for major medical conditions, Axis I/II comorbidities, regular medication or illicit drug use, or drinking over 100 g alcohol weekly. Around 31 ml of peripheral blood was drawn into EDTA tubes from each participant. Using the BD IMag Human CD4 T Lymphocyte Enrichment Set, CD4+ T cells were purified from thawed PBMCs via magnetic negative selection. The CD4+ enrichment method typically yielded around 95% purity as confirmed by flow cytometry. A subgroup of roughly 5 case-control pairs, selected blind to chemokine receptor expression and flow-cytometric repertoire skewing results, was subjected to TCRbeta sequencing. Every blood sample was taken in the morning at 8:00 a.m., and Ficoll-Hypaque gradient centrifugation was used to isolate PBMCs. PBMCs were cryopreserved by gradual cooling to -80 degrees C and were kept in liquid nitrogen until assay.

The Qiagen DNeasy Blood and Tissue Kit was used to extract total genomic DNA from the purified CD4+ T cells. Using immunoSEQ immunosequencing protocols, the TCRbeta CDR3 region, as defined by IMGT, was amplified and sequenced. As for how the authors treated the data: Raw sequence data were preprocessed by the immunoSEQ service for PCR and sequencing error correction. The sequence data were loaded into the immunoSEQ Analyzer and then analyzed further using VDJtools v1.0.7. The paired Wilcoxon signed-rank test was used to test for differences between patients and controls. As stored in TCRdb, this immuneACCESS dataset retains in-frame rearrangements with V and J assigned. A fraction of the clones does not appear; measured against another copy, unresolved V genes explain less than half of the discrepancy, and the remainder lacks a known reason. V and J calls and clone size are given by that table; D and trimming were obtained from the DNA. The sample profile shows under 25,000 clones; about 92% of them were found once. Of the sample, 0.5% to 0.7% falls within the top ten clones.

Trimming leaves V shorter by 6 bases and J shorter by 1 base, with the junction holding 6 bases beyond the gene matches. The CDR3 runs 14 amino acids, cysteine and valine included. This entry keeps only the CDR3 DNA: 42 bases, framed from base 1. CDR1 and CDR2 were assigned from the germline V gene as KGHSH and LQKENI. Recombination joined TRBV18 with TRBJ2-7, and 7 junction bases match TRBD1. Sequencing input: CD4+ T cells from PBMCs. The receptor comes from a woman in her thirties or forties with major depressive disorder. The CDR3 reads as follows: CASSLGQLSYEQYV. The nucleotide sequence is given as TGTGCCAGCTCGCTGGGACAGTTATCCTACGAGCAGTACGTC.